The 21 T cell receptor beta chains reported below all come from one sample, sequenced in a study of type 1 regulatory T cells. Their recognized antigens are unknown. TCRdb itself ran the reads through MiXCR, one entry per CDR3 protein. The sample lists 60,000 to 80,000 distinct CDR3 sequences, about 69% seen once, with less than 8.5% in the top ten. The specimen sequenced was cultured T cells, either the whole culture or a sorted T cell fraction (not recorded which). Subset in this sample: Tr1-enriched cell product generated in vitro against host alloantigens. The receptors derive from a human donor in good health.

DNA for the CDR3: TGTGCCAGCAGCAAGACAGGGGATGGCTACACCTTC. It is translated as CASSKTGDGYTF. The rearrangement uses TRBV12-3 or TRBV12-4 and TRBJ1-2; TRBD1 matches at 8 bases. V gave up 6 bases and J gave up 6 bases; unmatched junction bases: 3. This CDR3 spans 12 amino acids.

The chain uses TRBV7-6 and TRBJ2-1, with 9 bases fitting TRBD2. Losses at the gene ends were 2 bases for V and 6 bases for J; bases not matched to a gene: 8. Germline V lookup: CDR1 SGHVS, CDR2 FNYEAQ. The CDR3 covers 16 residues. CDR3 nucleotides: TGTGCCAGCAGCTTATGGCGCGGGAGGGGGGGCAATGAGCAGTTCTTC. Translating it yields CASSLWRGRGGNEQFF.

The chain employs TRBV5-1 and TRBJ1-5; D gene ambiguous. Trimming took 4 bases from V and 5 from J, leaving 19 bases between them. Looked up from germline, CDR1 is SGHRS and CDR2 is YFSETQ. The CDR3 sequence is 16 residues long. The CDR3 is CASSPFPADRDQPQHF. For the CDR3, the DNA is TGCGCCAGCAGCCCGTTCCCGGCGGATCGAGATCAGCCCCAGCATTTT.

This clonotype was detected only a few times. The V call is TRBV7-3, the J call TRBJ2-5; 9 bases match TRBD2. The CDR3 is made up of 15 amino acids. J lost 5 bases, V lost 5 bases, and 9 bases had no gene match. Germline assignment: CDR1 SGHTA and CDR2 FQGTGA. CDR3 coding DNA: TGTGCCAGCAGCCCAGCGGGAGGTTCGATTGAGACCCAGTACTTC. Encoded protein: CASSPAGGSIETQYF. The variable domain in full, completed from reference TRBV7-3 and TRBJ2-5, reads GAGVSQTPSNKVTEKGKYVELRCDPISGHTALYWYRQSLGQGPEFLIYFQGTGAADDSGLPNDRFFAVRPEGSVSTLKIQRTERGDSAVYLCASSPAGGSIETQYFGPGTRLLVL.

CDR3 coding DNA: TGTGCCAGCAGCTTGACGGGACGGGGGCCAGATACGCAGTATTTT. Its translation is CASSLTGRGPDTQYF. This sequence joins TRBV5-6 and TRBJ2-3, with D perhaps being TRBD1 or TRBD2 (6 bases each). Germline CDR1 reads SGHDT; CDR2 reads YYEEEE. The CDR3 covers 15 residues. V gave up 1 base and J gave up 4 bases, with 13 bases separating them.

V usage is TRBV5-1 and J usage is TRBJ2-2, with TRBD1 matching over 9 bases. CDR1 is SGHRS, CDR2 YFSETQ, per germline. This CDR3 has 14 amino acids. Germline trimming cut 4 bases from V and 5 bases from J; bases unmatched to any gene: 3. CDR3 sequence: CASSRTGVTGELFF. DNA of the CDR3: TGCGCCAGCAGCAGGACAGGGGTTACCGGGGAGCTGTTTTTT.

The chain recombines TRBV29-1 with TRBJ2-3; 9 bases line up with TRBD2. Germline V gene data show CDR1 as SQVTM and CDR2 as ANQGSEA. With 1 base clipped from V and 7 bases from J, the junction kept 3 bases outside the gene matches. The CDR3 length is 13 residues. The CDR3 sequence is CSVEVAGAYTQYF. CDR3 coding DNA: TGCAGCGTTGAAGTAGCGGGAGCGTATACGCAGTATTTT.

V gene TRBV9 combines with J gene TRBJ2-1; the D gene is possibly TRBD1 (5 bases). This CDR3 spans 15 amino acids. Germline V gene lookup returns CDR1 SGDLS and CDR2 YYNGEE. V lost 0 bases and J lost 4, with 11 bases in between. The CDR3 DNA follows: TGTGCCAGCAGCGTAGAGGGGTTCCAATACAATGAGCAGTTCTTC. Protein product: CASSVEGFQYNEQFF. The full variable domain, with the rest looked up from reference TRBV9 and TRBJ2-1, is DSGVTQTPKHLITATGQRVTLRCSPRSGDLSVYWYQQSLDQGLQFLIQYYNGEERAKGNILERFSAQQFPDLHSELNLSSLELGDSALYFCASSVEGFQYNEQFFGPGTRLTVL.

The chain combines TRBV7-2 with TRBJ2-5; 7 bases map to TRBD1. The CDR3 consists of 15 residues. Losses at the gene ends were 2 bases for V and 4 bases for J; bases not matched to a gene: 7. Per germline, CDR1 SGHTA and CDR2 FQGNSA. As DNA, the CDR3 is TGTGCCAGCAGCTTAAATAGCGCAGGGGGAGAGACCCAGTACTTC. This encodes CASSLNSAGGETQYF.

This rearrangement joins TRBV6-5 to TRBJ1-1; D is unresolved. The length of the CDR3 is 13 residues. V was shortened by 5 bases and J by 6 bases, with 13 bases between the two germline ends. Germline loops: CDR1 MNHEY, CDR2 SVGAGI. CDR3 region: CASSATHWAEAFF. The CDR3 DNA is TGTGCCAGCAGTGCGACCCATTGGGCTGAAGCTTTCTTT.

A single count supports this clonotype. This chain links TRBV15 with TRBJ1-1, with 8 bases identical to TRBD1. Germline V gene sequence: CDR1 LNHNV, CDR2 YYDKDF (reference sequence). J gave up 4 bases and V 2 bases, and 6 bases lay outside the gene matches. The CDR3 consists of 15 residues. Here the CDR3 DNA reads TGTGCCACCAGCAGACCCGGCCAGGGGGCCACTGAAGCTTTCTTT. Its protein is CATSRPGQGATEAFF.

This clonotype was found once. V usage is TRBV28 and J usage is TRBJ2-5; 10 bases line up with TRBD1. This CDR3 is built from 12 residues. Looked up from germline, CDR1 is MDHEN and CDR2 is SYDVKM. Losses at the gene ends were 5 bases for V and 13 bases for J; bases not matched to a gene: 7. CDR3 amino acids: CASSARDRGWYF. CDR3 in DNA: TGTGCCAGCAGTGCACGGGACAGGGGCTGGTACTTC.

This chain joins TRBV15 and TRBJ1-5; TRBD1 aligns across 7 bases. This CDR3 has 15 residues. Germline V gene data show CDR1 as LNHNV and CDR2 as YYDKDF (reference sequence). The V gene end was trimmed by 2 bases and the J gene end by 6 bases; junction bases not matched to a gene: 7. In DNA form, the CDR3 reads TGTGCCACCAGCAGATTAGGGGACAGCTTTCAGCCCCAGCATTTT. The encoded protein is CATSRLGDSFQPQHF. Full variable domain (outside the CDR3, taken from reference TRBV15 and TRBJ1-5): DAMVIQNPRYQVTQFGKPVTLSCSQTLNHNVMYWYQQKSSQAPKLLFHYYDKDFNNEADTPDNFQSRRPNTSFCFLDIRSPGLGDTAMYLCATSRLGDSFQPQHFGDGTRLSIL.

V gene TRBV5-1 combines with J gene TRBJ1-2; 9 nucleotides agree with TRBD1. V dropped 0 bases and J dropped 7; count of bases not matched to a gene: 4. Germline V gene sequence: CDR1 SGHRS, CDR2 YFSETQ. The CDR3 extends over 14 amino acids. The CDR3 loop is CASSLEGQGGGYTF. The CDR3 DNA reads as TGCGCCAGCAGCTTGGAGGGACAGGGAGGTGGCTACACCTTC.

This clonotype was seen more than once but under ten times. The chain couples TRBV20-1 to TRBJ1-4; D is ambiguous. Germline values: CDR1 DFQATT, CDR2 SNEGSKA (reference sequence). The CDR3 runs to 13 residues. The germline V and J ends were trimmed by 5 bases and 5 bases, with 12 bases remaining between them. For the CDR3, the DNA is TGCAGTGCTCGAGGGCCCCCGAATGAAAAACTGTTTTTT. This codes for CSARGPPNEKLFF.

The chain uses TRBV3-1 and TRBJ1-4; D is possibly TRBD1 (6 bases). The CDR3 sequence is 16 residues long. The germline V gene has CDR1 LGHDT and CDR2 YNNKEL (reference sequence). The V end was cut by 4 bases, the J end by 3 bases, with 15 bases between. CDR3 sequence: CASSPHLRGANEKLFF. The CDR3 DNA sequence: TGTGCCAGCAGCCCGCACTTAAGGGGGGCTAATGAAAAACTGTTTTTT.

This clonotype was detected a few times. This chain links TRBV28 with TRBJ2-1, with a tentative D call TRBD1 (6 bases). The CDR3 extends over 15 amino acids. V shed 1 base and J shed 5 bases, with 12 bases lying between them. Germline CDR1 and CDR2: MDHEN and SYDVKM. The CDR3 bases are TGTGCCAGCAGTTTATTAGTGGGGGCCCACAATGAGCAGTTCTTC. It yields the protein CASSLLVGAHNEQFF.

In its sample, this clonotype was seen a few times. This sequence joins TRBV7-2 and TRBJ2-7; D unclear. The germline V gene encodes CDR1 SGHTA and CDR2 FQGNSA. Trimming cost V 5 bases and J 0 bases, with 5 bases left between them. This CDR3 spans 12 amino acids. CDR3 sequence reads: CASSQSSYEQYF. CDR3 nucleotide sequence: TGTGCCAGCAGCCAGAGCTCCTACGAGCAGTACTTC.

The chain recombines TRBV2 with TRBJ2-7; D is unresolved. The CDR3 covers 14 residues. The germline gives CDR1 SNHLY, CDR2 FYNNEI. V shed 7 bases and J shed 6 bases, with 19 bases lying between them. CDR3 protein: CASIANTVFSEQYF. CDR3 bases: TGTGCCAGCATTGCAAACACAGTTTTCTCCGAGCAGTACTTC.

This clonotype was found a few times. This CDR3 reads CASGQTGTVGGYTF. The CDR3, as DNA: TGTGCCAGCGGTCAAACCGGGACAGTCGGTGGCTACACCTTC. The chain employs TRBV6-2 or TRBV6-3 and TRBJ1-2; 7 positions match TRBD1. The CDR3 totals 14 residues. The V gene end was trimmed by 8 bases and the J gene end by 7 bases; junction bases not matched to a gene: 13. CDR1 is MNHEY and CDR2 is SVGEGT in the germline V gene.

This rearrangement joins TRBV6-2 or TRBV6-3 to TRBJ2-7; 7 positions match TRBD2. Germline CDR1 reads MNHEY; CDR2 reads SVGEGT. The CDR3 is made up of 13 amino acids. V lost 6 bases and J lost 7; bases outside the gene matches: 9. Here the CDR3 reads CASSLLQGGEQYF. In DNA form, the CDR3 reads TGTGCCAGCAGCCTCCTTCAGGGAGGGGAGCAGTACTTC.